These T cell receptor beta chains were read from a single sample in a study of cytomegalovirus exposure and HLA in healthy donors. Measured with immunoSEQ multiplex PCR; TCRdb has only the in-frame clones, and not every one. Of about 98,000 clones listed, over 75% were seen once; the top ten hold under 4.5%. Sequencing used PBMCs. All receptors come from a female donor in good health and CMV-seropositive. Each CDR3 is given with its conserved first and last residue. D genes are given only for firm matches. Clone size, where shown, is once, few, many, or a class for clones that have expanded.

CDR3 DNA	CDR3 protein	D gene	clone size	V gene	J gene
TGTGCCAGCAGTTCGACTGGAGGACGGTATGGCTACACCTTC	CASSSTGGRYGYTF	NA	NA	TRBV6-5	TRBJ1-2
TGTGCCAGCTCACCGCAGGGGAGTGACACTGAAGCTTTCTTT	CASSPQGSDTEAFF	NA	NA	TRBV18	TRBJ1-1
TGCGCCAGCAGCTTGGGGCGGCAGGGTGGCTTAGAGACCCAGTACTTC	CASSLGRQGGLETQYF	NA	NA	TRBV5-1	TRBJ2-5
TGTGCCAGCAGCTTATCCGGGAGCGGGGATGAGCAGTTCTTC	CASSLSGSGDEQFF	TRBD2	NA	TRBV13	TRBJ2-1
TGTGCCAGCAGTTTATACTCGGGGTCCCCATCTTCACAGCATTTT	CASSLYSGSPSSQHF	NA	NA	TRBV27	TRBJ1-5
TGTGCCAGCAGCCGAAGCAGGGGGGTTACCTATGGCTACACCTTC	CASSRSRGVTYGYTF	TRBD1	NA	TRBV5-6	TRBJ1-2
TGTGCCAGCAGCCCAACCCAGACAGGGGGATCACCCCTCCACTTT	CASSPTQTGGSPLHF	TRBD1	NA	TRBV7-9	TRBJ1-6
TGCAGCGCCGGGACTAGCGACTACAATGAGCAGTTCTTC	CSAGTSDYNEQFF	TRBD2	NA	TRBV29-1	TRBJ2-1
TGTGCCAGTAGTACATCGACAGGGAATAATTCACCCCTCCACTTT	CASSTSTGNNSPLHF	TRBD1	NA	TRBV19	TRBJ1-6
TGCGCCAGCAGCCCCACGACAGGGCCTAATGAAAAACTGTTTTTT	CASSPTTGPNEKLFF	TRBD1	once	TRBV4-1	TRBJ1-4
TGCGCCAGCAGCCAAGAACCGGGACTAGCTGCGGATGAGCAGTTCTTC	CASSQEPGLAADEQFF	TRBD2	NA	TRBV4-1	TRBJ2-1
TGTGCCTGGGAAGACAGGGGGCGCTCCACAGATACGCAGTATTTT	CAWEDRGRSTDTQYF	TRBD1	NA	TRBV30	TRBJ2-3
TGCAGCGTTGCAAGGACAGTGAACACTGAAGCTTTCTTT	CSVARTVNTEAFF	NA	few	TRBV29-1	TRBJ1-1
TGTGCCAGCAGCCCCGCCGCCGGGGATAATGAAAAACTGTTTTTT	CASSPAAGDNEKLFF	NA	NA	TRBV2	TRBJ1-4
TGTGCCACCTCGGGCTGGGGAGGGCCCAGTAATGAGCAGTTCTTC	CATSGWGGPSNEQFF	TRBD2	NA	TRBV28	TRBJ2-1
TGTGCCAGCAGCCCACCACACGCCGGGACAGAAAGTGAAAAACTGTTTTTT	CASSPPHAGTESEKLFF	TRBD1	NA	TRBV13	TRBJ1-4
TGTGCCAGCAGCCTCGGGACAGGGAGTGAAAAACTGTTTTTT	CASSLGTGSEKLFF	TRBD1	few	TRBV7-9	TRBJ1-4
TGTGCCAGCAGCTTCACAGCGGGCCACGAGCAGTACTTC	CASSFTAGHEQYF	NA	once	TRBV5-8	TRBJ2-7
TGCAGCGTTGAAATAGGGGTTGGTGAAAAACTGTTTTTT	CSVEIGVGEKLFF	NA	once	TRBV29-1	TRBJ1-4
TGTGCCATCAGTGATGAGGTCTACGAGCAGTACTTC	CAISDEVYEQYF	NA	NA	TRBV10-3	TRBJ2-7
TGTGCCATCAGTGTACGGGGTACAGCCCTCCTAGACTATGGCTACACCTTC	CAISVRGTALLDYGYTF	NA	NA	TRBV10-3	TRBJ1-2
TGTGCCAGCAGCTTGGTTAGCGGGAGGGCCTATGAGCAGTTCTTC	CASSLVSGRAYEQFF	TRBD2	NA	TRBV5-6	TRBJ2-1
TGTGCCAGCAGCTTGGGAGCTTCCACAGATACGCAGTATTTT	CASSLGASTDTQYF	NA	NA	TRBV5-6	TRBJ2-3
TGTGCCAGCAGTCCCGGGACAGGGATGGGTGAGCAGTTCTTC	CASSPGTGMGEQFF	TRBD1	NA	TRBV6-6	TRBJ2-1
TGTGCCAGCAGTCCGCGGGTGGGTAGTGGAAACACCATATATTTT	CASSPRVGSGNTIYF	NA	NA	TRBV27	TRBJ1-3
TGTGCCAGCACCCCCGAAGAGGGCACTGAAGCTTTCTTT	CASTPEEGTEAFF	NA	NA	TRBV28	TRBJ1-1
TGTGCCAGCTCACCACGCGACAGGGTTGGGGAAAAACTGTTTTTT	CASSPRDRVGEKLFF	TRBD1	NA	TRBV18	TRBJ1-4
TGCGCCAGCAGCCAAGGAACCCGACAGGGCGGCTCACCCCTCCACTTT	CASSQGTRQGGSPLHF	TRBD1	NA	TRBV4-1	TRBJ1-6
TGTGCCAGCAGTGCCCAGCTAGGAGAGACCCAGTACTTC	CASSAQLGETQYF	NA	NA	TRBV2	TRBJ2-5
TGTGCCAGCAGTTCTGGACAGGCCTCGGAAAAACTGTTTTTT	CASSSGQASEKLFF	TRBD1	few	TRBV28	TRBJ1-4
TGTGCCAGTAGTAAACAGCTGGGGGGACCCAATCAGCCCCAGCATTTT	CASSKQLGGPNQPQHF	NA	NA	TRBV19	TRBJ1-5
TGTGCCAGCAGTTTGGTCCACAGGGGTTCACCCCTCCACTTT	CASSLVHRGSPLHF	TRBD1	NA	TRBV6-5	TRBJ1-6
TGTGCCAGCAGTGAACAATCCGCTGGGCGAAATGAGCAGTTCTTC	CASSEQSAGRNEQFF	NA	NA	TRBV25-1	TRBJ2-1
TGTGCCAGCAGCTTAGCGCTGAACAGGGCCAACACCGGGGAGCTGTTTTTT	CASSLALNRANTGELFF	NA	NA	TRBV7-6	TRBJ2-2
TGCAGCGTTAGCCCGGGCAGGGAGGGCTATGGCTACACCTTC	CSVSPGREGYGYTF	NA	NA	TRBV29-1	TRBJ1-2
TGTGCCAGCAGTGATCGTCTACTAGCCGGGGAGCTGTTTTTT	CASSDRLLAGELFF	NA	NA	TRBV6-1	TRBJ2-2